Listed here are 15 T cell receptor beta chains from one sample, sequenced in a study of blood T cell repertoires in COVID-19. Sequenced by immunoSEQ multiplex PCR; TCRdb stores in-frame clones only, minus some. The table shows under 300,000 clones, with 85% to 90% occurring only once. The source material was peripheral blood. The receptor set was obtained from a human donor in a cohort sampled during active COVID-19.

The chain has TRBV4-1 and TRBJ2-2; no clear D gene. CDR3 length: 15 amino acids. V lost 1 base to trimming and J lost 1 base, with 7 bases between them. CDR1 and CDR2 (germline): MGHRA, YSYEKL. The CDR3, as DNA: TGCGCCAGCAGCCAAGGTCCGGTGAACACCGGGGAGCTGTTTTTT. This sequence encodes CASSQGPVNTGELFF.

This clone was counted between two and nine times. The chain is built from TRBV4-1 and TRBJ1-1; 8 bases fit TRBD1. The CDR3 extends over 16 amino acids. From germline, CDR1 is MGHRA and CDR2 YSYEKL. V shed 3 bases and J 1 base; nucleotides not matched to a gene: 7. The CDR3 protein is CASSQRMGQENTEAFF. In DNA form, the CDR3 reads TGCGCCAGCAGCCAGCGAATGGGACAGGAGAACACTGAAGCTTTCTTT.

This clone occurred once. The chain has TRBV5-1 and TRBJ2-6; D is unresolved. CDR3 length: 15 residues. Germline V gene data show CDR1 as SGHRS and CDR2 as YFSETQ. V was pared by 4 bases and J by 0 bases, with 8 bases between. The CDR3 DNA sequence: TGCGCCAGCAGCCCTGTTAGCTCTGGGGCCAACGTCCTGACTTTC. The encoded protein is CASSPVSSGANVLTF.

The chain recombines TRBV13 with TRBJ2-3; TRBD1 agrees at 9 bases. CDR3 length: 18 residues. Trimming at V came to 5 bases and at J to 4 bases, leaving 16 bases not matched to a gene. Germline V gives CDR1 PRHDT, CDR2 FYEKMQ (reference sequence). CDR3 residues: CASSAGTGWLAAADTQYF. Here the CDR3 DNA reads TGTGCCAGCAGCGCCGGGACAGGGTGGCTAGCGGCGGCAGATACGCAGTATTTT.

This rearrangement joins TRBV30 to TRBJ1-1, with 7 bases matching TRBD1. CDR1 is GTSNPN, CDR2 SVGIG, per germline (reference sequence). V trimming: 7 bases; J trimming: 2 bases; junction bases outside the gene matches: 7. This CDR3 region has 13 residues. The CDR3 loop is CAFTGQPNTEAFF. CDR3 sequence (DNA): TGTGCCTTCACGGGACAGCCCAACACTGAAGCTTTCTTT.

The gene calls are TRBV27 and TRBJ2-3, with TRBD2 matching over 12 bases. With 8 bases clipped from V and 3 bases from J, the junction kept 9 bases outside the gene matches. The CDR3 runs to 16 residues. Per the germline V gene, CDR1 is MNHEY and CDR2 is SMNVEV (reference sequence). The CDR3: CASSALAGGRTDTQYF. The CDR3, as DNA: TGTGCCAGCTCCGCCCTAGCGGGAGGGAGGACAGATACGCAGTATTTT.

The CDR3 sequence: CASSLQTGGIEYF. Here the CDR3 DNA reads TGCGCCAGCAGCCTCCAGACAGGGGGCATTGAGTATTTT. This chain uses TRBV5-1 with TRBJ2-3; 10 bases are a match to TRBD1. Germline CDR1 and CDR2: SGHRS and YFSETQ. The trim removed 4 bases at V and 13 bases at J, leaving 9 bases unmatched. This CDR3 is built from 13 residues.

V gene TRBV9 combines with J gene TRBJ2-5, with 7 bases matching TRBD2. The V gene's germline CDR1 is SGDLS and CDR2 YYNGEE. Unmatched junction bases numbered 8, after V lost 1 base and J lost 2 bases. The CDR3 has 16 residues. The CDR3 loop is CASSVRGEGLQETQYF. DNA of the CDR3: TGTGCCAGCAGCGTACGGGGGGAGGGCCTTCAAGAGACCCAGTACTTC.

The CDR3 DNA is TGTGCCAGTAGTCACCTACCGGGACTAGCCTCGAACACCGGGGAGCTGTTTTTT. It is translated as CASSHLPGLASNTGELFF. V gene TRBV19 combines with J gene TRBJ2-2; the match to TRBD2 covers 9 bases. The CDR3 has 18 residues. Germline V gene data show CDR1 as LNHDA and CDR2 as SQIVND (reference sequence). The V gene end was trimmed by 5 bases and the J gene end by 0 bases; junction bases not matched to a gene: 10.

The V call is TRBV18, the J call TRBJ2-2; TRBD2 matches 13 bases. The CDR3 has 22 amino acids. J lost 2 bases, V lost 2 bases, and 17 bases had no gene match. The germline V gene encodes CDR1 KGHSH and CDR2 LQKENI. The CDR3 bases are TGTGCCAGCTCACCAGGTCCGGCGAGGTCGAGGACTAGCGGGAGTAACACCGGGGAGCTGTTTTTT. This encodes CASSPGPARSRTSGSNTGELFF.

This clone has more than one count but fewer than ten. The sample holds other DNA sequences that translate to the same CDR3. The genes are TRBV19 and TRBJ2-3; 11 bases are a match to TRBD2. The J segment lost 0 bases and the V segment lost 8 bases, leaving 1 base of the junction unmatched. The CDR3 sequence is 14 residues long. Germline CDR1 reads LNHDA; CDR2 reads SQIVND (reference sequence). The CDR3 nucleotides read TGTGCCAGTCGGACTAGCGGGAGCACAGATACGCAGTATTTT. It specifies CASRTSGSTDTQYF. The full variable domain, with the rest looked up from reference TRBV19 and TRBJ2-3, is DGGITQSPKYLFRKEGQNVTLSCEQNLNHDAMYWYRQDPGQGLRLIYYSQIVNDFQKGDIAEGYSVSREKKESFPLTVTSAQKNPTAFYLCASRTSGSTDTQYFGPGTRLTVL.

The J gene is TRBJ2-1, the V gene TRBV20-1; D possibly corresponds to TRBD1 (5 bases). Germline lookup yields CDR1 DFQATT and CDR2 SNEGSKA (reference sequence). Trimming cost V 5 bases and J 9 bases, with 11 bases left between them. CDR3 length: 11 amino acids. CDR3 sequence: CSASDTFEQFF. CDR3 DNA sequence: TGCAGTGCTTCGGACACGTTTGAGCAGTTCTTC.

The chain has TRBV19 and TRBJ1-5, with D possibly being TRBD1 (5 bases). Germline V gene sequence: CDR1 LNHDA, CDR2 SQIVND (reference sequence). The CDR3 loop spans 13 amino acids. The V and J ends lost 7 bases and 7 bases respectively, with 14 bases between them. The CDR3, as DNA: TGTGCCAGTAATACAGGTTTCGGACAGCCCCAGCATTTT. Protein sequence: CASNTGFGQPQHF.

The chain carries TRBV19 and TRBJ2-1; no firm D call. CDR1 is LNHDA and CDR2 is SQIVND in the germline V gene (reference sequence). The CDR3 is 16 amino acids. V was pared by 0 bases and J by 2 bases, with 11 bases between. The CDR3 spells CASSIDHLRPYNEQFF. The DNA of the CDR3 is TGTGCCAGTAGTATAGACCACCTCAGGCCCTACAATGAGCAGTTCTTC.

J is TRBJ2-5 and V is TRBV6-2 or TRBV6-3; D possibly corresponds to TRBD1 (6 bases). This CDR3 is 15 amino acids long. CDR1 MNHEY and CDR2 SVGEGT come from the germline V gene. V was shortened by 6 bases and J by 7 bases, with 21 bases between the two germline ends. The CDR3: CASSSANRVMGTQYF. CDR3 nucleotides: TGTGCCAGCAGCTCGGCCAACAGGGTAATGGGGACCCAGTACTTC.